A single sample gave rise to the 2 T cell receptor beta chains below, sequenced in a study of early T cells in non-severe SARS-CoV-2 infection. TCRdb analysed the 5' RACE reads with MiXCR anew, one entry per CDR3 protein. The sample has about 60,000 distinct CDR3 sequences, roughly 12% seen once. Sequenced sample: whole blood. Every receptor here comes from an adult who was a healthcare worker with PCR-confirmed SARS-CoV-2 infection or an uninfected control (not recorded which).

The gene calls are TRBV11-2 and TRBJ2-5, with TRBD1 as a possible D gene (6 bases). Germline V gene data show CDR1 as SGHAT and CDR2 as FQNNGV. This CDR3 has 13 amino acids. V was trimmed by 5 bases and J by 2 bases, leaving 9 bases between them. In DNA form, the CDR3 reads TGTGCCAGCAGCAAAGACAGGCAAGAGACCCAGTACTTC. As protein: CASSKDRQETQYF.

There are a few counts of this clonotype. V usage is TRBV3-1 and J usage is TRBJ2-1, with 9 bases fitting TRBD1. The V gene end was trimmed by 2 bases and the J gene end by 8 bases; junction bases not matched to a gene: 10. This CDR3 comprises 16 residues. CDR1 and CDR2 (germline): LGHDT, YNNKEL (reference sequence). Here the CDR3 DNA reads TGTGCCAGCAGCCAATCCGGGACAGGGTTCGGCCATGAGCAGTTCTTC. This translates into CASSQSGTGFGHEQFF.